The 8 T cell receptor beta chains presented below share a single source sample, sequenced in a study of circulating CD8 cells and anti-PD-1 response in melanoma. Each library started from around 14 ng of total RNA using the QIAseq Immune Repertoire TCR panel. MiXCR was run by TCRdb on the reads, yielding one entry per CDR3 protein. This sample has roughly 1,100 distinct CDR3 sequences, with about 6.2% found just once. Sorting of live CD3+CD8+TCRalphabeta+ cells by PD-1 and/or TIGIT gave four subsets. The material was CD8+ T cells from PBMCs, obtained at baseline or after one month of anti-PD-1 therapy (not recorded which). The receptors originated from a human donor with melanoma.

This clonotype has more than one count but fewer than ten. The genes are TRBV28 and TRBJ2-7; TRBD1 is a possible D gene (6 bases). This CDR3 has 14 residues. Germline lookup yields CDR1 MDHEN and CDR2 SYDVKM. Deletions cut 7 bases from V and 4 bases from J, with 17 bases between. CDR3 bases: TGTGCCAGCATCCCTGATGGGGGCTTATACGAGCAGTACTTC. Its protein is CASIPDGGLYEQYF.

This clonotype is deemed large. The chain couples TRBV27 to TRBJ2-1, with 7 bases lining up with TRBD1. J gave up 2 bases and V 7 bases, and 11 bases lay outside the gene matches. Germline V gene lookup returns CDR1 MNHEY and CDR2 SMNVEV (reference sequence). The CDR3 runs 16 residues. The CDR3 nucleotides are TGTGCCAGCATGACCATTGGACAGGTAACCTACAATGAGCAGTTCTTC. Translating gives CASMTIGQVTYNEQFF.

This clonotype is categorized as medium-sized. The chain employs TRBV5-4 and TRBJ2-5; TRBD2 matches 11 bases. CDR1 and CDR2 (germline): SGHNT, YYREEE (reference sequence). The CDR3 spans 17 residues. J lost 4 bases, V lost 4 bases, and 12 bases had no gene match. The CDR3 region is CASSQIDQGLAGETQYF. The DNA of the CDR3 is TGTGCCAGCAGCCAAATCGATCAAGGACTAGCGGGAGAGACCCAGTACTTC.

V is TRBV2 and J is TRBJ2-3; D may be TRBD2 (5 bases). The CDR3 length is 16 residues. Trimming pared 2 bases from V and 0 bases from J, leaving 12 bases between. Germline V CDR1 and CDR2: SNHLY, FYNNEI. The CDR3 DNA reads TGTGCCAGCAGTGAACTCCCGGGGTCTAGCACAGATACGCAGTATTTT. This sequence encodes CASSELPGSSTDTQYF.

This clonotype rates as medium-sized. One end of the junction is discordant with germline, which a read error may explain. The chain employs TRBV19 and TRBJ1-1; no clear D. This CDR3 is built from 14 residues. Germline V lookup: CDR1 LNHDA, CDR2 SQIVND (reference sequence). The CDR3 sequence: CASSMMGTGTEALF. CDR3 DNA sequence: TGTGCCAGTAGTATGATGGGCACGGGCACTGAAGCTCTCTTT.

This clonotype is deemed large. The V call is TRBV7-6, the J call TRBJ1-5, with no clear D. Trimming pared 5 bases from V and 1 base from J, leaving 9 bases between. Per the germline V gene, CDR1 is SGHVS and CDR2 is FNYEAQ. The CDR3 sequence is 14 residues long. The CDR3 DNA reads as TGTGCCAGCAGCCCCGCGGGGAGCAATCAGCCCCAGCATTTT. Translating it yields CASSPAGSNQPQHF.

This clonotype rates as large. The chain is built from TRBV11-2 and TRBJ1-1; D is perhaps TRBD1 (6 bases). Germline V CDR1 and CDR2: SGHAT, FQNNGV. This CDR3 has 14 residues. Trimming shortened V by 9 bases and J by 1 base, and 15 bases separated the two germline ends. CDR3: CASRTGLGNTEAFF. For the CDR3, the DNA is TGTGCCAGTCGTACAGGGCTCGGGAACACTGAAGCTTTCTTT.

This clonotype is termed medium-sized. This chain connects TRBV29-1 to TRBJ2-6; 8 bases are a match to TRBD1. After removal of 5 bases from V and 0 bases from J, the junction contained 9 bases not matched to a gene. The CDR3 spans 17 residues. Germline CDR1 SQVTM, CDR2 ANQGSEA. CDR3 sequence (DNA): TGCAGCGTTAAATTGACAGGGGACGCCTCTGGGGCCAACGTCCTGACTTTC. This encodes CSVKLTGDASGANVLTF.